Listed here are 28 T cell receptor beta chains from one sample, sequenced in a study of Ad26.COV2.S vaccination and SARS-CoV-2 variants. Measured with immunoSEQ multiplex PCR; TCRdb has only the in-frame clones, and not every one. Of 240,000 or so clones listed, 85% to 90% were seen once; the top ten hold approximately 11%. Noted treatment: roughly 19 received Ad26.COV2.S at low or high dose, single or two shots; about 5 received placebo; per-sample allocation not given. Specimen acquisition occurred on day 63 following the initial vaccine or placebo injection. This material consisted of peripheral blood, taken in a trial of Ad26.COV2.S vaccine versus placebo. All receptors derive from a person aged 18 to 59 who received the Ad26.COV2.S COVID-19 vaccine or a placebo.

V and J are TRBV19 and TRBJ1-5; maybe TRBD1 (5 bases). Germline loops: CDR1 LNHDA, CDR2 SQIVND (reference sequence). V was shortened by 3 bases and J by 4 bases, with 13 bases between the two germline ends. This CDR3 spans 15 amino acids. CDR3 in amino acids: CASSMGGDSNQPQHF. CDR3 nucleotide sequence: TGTGCCAGTAGTATGGGGGGAGATTCTAATCAGCCCCAGCATTTT. Full variable domain (missing parts from reference TRBV19 and TRBJ1-5): DGGITQSPKYLFRKEGQNVTLSCEQNLNHDAMYWYRQDPGQGLRLIYYSQIVNDFQKGDIAEGYSVSREKKESFPLTVTSAQKNPTAFYLCASSMGGDSNQPQHFGDGTRLSIL.

This chain uses TRBV5-4 with TRBJ2-2; D call uncertain. Germline CDR1 is SGHNT and CDR2 is YYREEE (reference sequence). The CDR3 contains 18 residues. The V end was cut by 0 bases, the J end by 1 base, with 16 bases between. CDR3: CASSLDVKILLNTGELFF. CDR3 in DNA: TGTGCCAGCAGCTTGGATGTGAAGATTCTACTGAACACCGGGGAGCTGTTTTTT.

CDR3 sequence reads: CASSLQLASEQFF. The CDR3 DNA reads TGTGCCAGCAGCCTACAACTAGCCAGTGAGCAGTTCTTC. The chain carries TRBV28 and TRBJ2-1; D might be TRBD2 (6 bases). This CDR3 is 13 amino acids long. The germline V and J ends were trimmed by 6 bases and 9 bases, with 15 bases remaining between them. CDR1 and CDR2 from the germline V gene are MDHEN and SYDVKM.

The sample holds a few counts of this clone. The chain couples TRBV29-1 to TRBJ2-5; 13 bases map to TRBD2. The CDR3 has 16 amino acids. Germline trimming cut 0 bases from V and 7 bases from J; bases unmatched to any gene: 8. CDR1 and CDR2 (germline): SQVTM, ANQGSEA. CDR3: CSVEDGTSGAVGTQYF. In DNA, the CDR3 is TGCAGCGTTGAAGACGGGACTAGCGGGGCGGTCGGGACCCAGTACTTC.

The J gene is TRBJ1-1, the V gene TRBV28; 8 nucleotides align to TRBD1. There are 12 residues in the CDR3. CDR1 and CDR2 (germline): MDHEN, SYDVKM. Trimming at V came to 7 bases and at J to 9 bases, leaving 7 bases not matched to a gene. CDR3 in amino acids: CASTRTGLKAFF. The DNA of the CDR3 is TGTGCCAGCACCCGGACAGGGCTGAAAGCTTTCTTT.

V is TRBV7-2 and J is TRBJ2-1, with D perhaps matching TRBD2 (6 bases). The CDR3 runs to 14 residues. Germline lookup yields CDR1 SGHTA and CDR2 FQGNSA. Deletions cut 5 bases from V and 6 bases from J, with 14 bases between. Written as DNA, the CDR3 is TGTGCCAGCAGCCGCCCACCGGAGGGCAATGAGCAGTTCTTC. Encoded protein: CASSRPPEGNEQFF. Full variable domain (missing parts from reference TRBV7-2 and TRBJ2-1): GAGVSQSPSNKVTEKGKDVELRCDPISGHTALYWYRQSLGQGLEFLIYFQGNSAPDKSGLPSDRFSAERTGGSVSTLTIQRTQQEDSAVYLCASSRPPEGNEQFFGPGTRLTVL.

This sequence joins TRBV6-6 and TRBJ2-7; TRBD1 agrees at 9 bases. The CDR3 runs 14 residues. Germline V gives CDR1 MNHNY, CDR2 SVGAGI (reference sequence). After removal of 8 bases from V and 7 bases from J, the junction contained 12 bases not matched to a gene. In DNA form, the CDR3 reads TGTGCCAGCGGGATTCCGGGACAGGGTCGGGAGCAGTACTTC. Translation gives CASGIPGQGREQYF.

The CDR3 sequence: CATRRGENTEAFF. The CDR3 DNA follows: TGTGCCACCAGGCGGGGGGAGAACACTGAAGCTTTCTTT. The chain combines TRBV24-1 with TRBJ1-1; tentatively, D is TRBD1 (5 bases). This CDR3 has 13 residues. V dropped 7 bases and J dropped 1 base, with 9 bases sitting between them. CDR1 and CDR2 from the germline V gene are KGHDR and SFDVKD.

The chain couples TRBV6-5 to TRBJ1-3, with a possible D match to TRBD1 (5 bases). Germline V gene lookup returns CDR1 MNHEY and CDR2 SVGAGI. There are 15 residues in the CDR3. Trimming pared 4 bases from V and 7 bases from J, leaving 17 bases between. The CDR3 sequence: CASSSTGTRSNTIYF. As DNA, the CDR3 is TGTGCCAGCAGTTCCACCGGGACCCGTAGTAACACCATATATTTT.

The chain couples TRBV27 to TRBJ1-1, with 11 bases that match TRBD1. Trimming took 4 bases from V and 3 from J; bases not matched to a gene: 1. This CDR3 region has 14 residues. Germline loops: CDR1 MNHEY, CDR2 SMNVEV (reference sequence). The CDR3 DNA is TGTGCCAGCAGTTGGGGACAGGGGGACACTGAAGCTTTCTTT. Its translation: CASSWGQGDTEAFF.

The gene calls are TRBV7-2 and TRBJ2-1, with D unclear. The V end lost 0 bases, the J end lost 3 bases, and 15 bases lay between the germline ends. Germline lookup yields CDR1 SGHTA and CDR2 FQGNSA. The CDR3 is 17 amino acids. CDR3 loop: CASSLAVPHSFYNEQFF. The DNA for the CDR3 is TGTGCCAGCAGCTTAGCGGTACCCCATAGCTTCTACAATGAGCAGTTCTTC.

The chain employs TRBV30 and TRBJ1-3; the D is unclear. Trimming stripped 0 bases from V and 0 bases from J, with 6 bases between. CDR1 GTSNPN and CDR2 SVGIG come from the germline V gene (reference sequence). The CDR3 covers 14 residues. CDR3 sequence (DNA): TGTGCCTGGAGTGTTGGTAACTCTGGAAACACCATATATTTT. Protein sequence: CAWSVGNSGNTIYF.

V is TRBV10-3 and J is TRBJ1-4; D uncertain. Trimming took off 6 bases at V and 6 bases at J, with 11 bases between the two ends. This CDR3 is 13 amino acids long. Germline V CDR1 and CDR2: ENHRY, SYGVKD. The chain's CDR3 is CAISPIRDEKLFF. CDR3 sequence (DNA): TGTGCCATCAGCCCTATAAGAGATGAAAAACTGTTTTTT.

The chain employs TRBV2 and TRBJ1-1; D gene ambiguous. Germline V gene lookup returns CDR1 SNHLY and CDR2 FYNNEI. V lost 4 bases and J lost 3, with 3 bases in between. The CDR3 has 11 amino acids. In nucleotides, the CDR3 is TGTGCCAGCAGTGGCTACACTGAAGCTTTCTTT. Protein: CASSGYTEAFF.

This sequence joins TRBV11-1 and TRBJ2-7, with D hard to call. The CDR3 has 13 residues. Trimming left V 2 bases short and J 0 bases short, with 5 bases between. Germline assignment: CDR1 SGHAT and CDR2 FQDESV (reference sequence). The CDR3, as DNA: TGTGCCAGCAGCTTATCGGACTCCTACGAGCAGTACTTC. Encoded protein: CASSLSDSYEQYF.

The count of this clone is one. The rearrangement joins TRBV25-1 to TRBJ1-5, with TRBD1 as a possible D gene (5 bases). The V gene lost 2 bases and the J gene lost 6 bases, with 11 bases spanning the gap. The CDR3 runs to 14 residues. In germline, CDR1 is MGHDK, CDR2 SYGVNS. CDR3 protein: CASSEVGTGQPQHF. The DNA of the CDR3 is TGTGCCAGCAGTGAAGTAGGGACTGGTCAGCCCCAGCATTTT.

The V and J genes are TRBV18 and TRBJ2-2, with 8 bases lining up with TRBD2. From germline, CDR1 is KGHSH and CDR2 LQKENI. This CDR3 spans 15 amino acids. The ends lost 6 bases at V and 0 bases at J; junction bases unmatched: 3. CDR3 amino acids: CASSWGLANTGELFF. Written as DNA, the CDR3 is TGTGCCAGCTCGTGGGGACTAGCGAACACCGGGGAGCTGTTTTTT. The whole variable domain, remainder taken from reference TRBV18 and TRBJ2-2, is NAGVMQNPRHLVRRRGQEARLRCSPMKGHSHVYWYRQLPEEGLKFMVYLQKENIIDESGMPKERFSAEFPKEGPSILRIQQVVRGDSAAYFCASSWGLANTGELFFGEGSRLTVL.

The rearrangement links TRBV18 to TRBJ1-3; D may be TRBD1 (5 bases). The V gene lost 0 bases and the J gene lost 0 bases, with 9 bases spanning the gap. Germline V gene data show CDR1 as KGHSH and CDR2 as LQKENI. The CDR3 runs to 16 residues. The CDR3 reads CASSPPSGVSGNTIYF. For the CDR3, the DNA is TGTGCCAGCTCACCACCGTCGGGGGTCTCTGGAAACACCATATATTTT.

This chain joins TRBV6-4 and TRBJ2-1; TRBD1 might be the D (6 bases). The CDR3 sequence is 16 residues long. V lost 4 bases and J 0 bases, leaving 13 bases between the germline ends. Per germline, CDR1 MRHNA and CDR2 SNTAGT. The CDR3 region has the DNA TGTGCCAGCAGTGTTCGGGACACTATCTCCTACAATGAGCAGTTCTTC. As protein: CASSVRDTISYNEQFF.

This sequence joins TRBV28 and TRBJ2-3, with TRBD2 matching over 10 bases. Germline-derived CDR1 and CDR2 are MDHEN and SYDVKM. The CDR3 is 18 residues long. V lost 6 bases and J lost 3; bases outside the gene matches: 15. The CDR3 loop reads CASSTPAGGAGGTDTQYF. CDR3 DNA: TGTGCCAGCAGCACCCCTGCGGGGGGAGCGGGAGGGACAGATACGCAGTATTTT.

The chain couples TRBV7-2 to TRBJ1-1; no definite D call. The germline CDR1 and CDR2 sequences are SGHTA and FQGNSA. The V and J ends lost 5 bases and 1 base respectively, with 14 bases between them. This CDR3 is built from 15 residues. For the CDR3, the DNA is TGTGCCAGCAGCCTTTCTTGGGCAGCGAACACTGAAGCTTTCTTT. It encodes CASSLSWAANTEAFF.

This chain joins TRBV24-1 and TRBJ1-2, with TRBD1 matching 9 bases. Germline trimming cut 4 bases from V and 6 bases from J; bases unmatched to any gene: 11. This CDR3 is 16 amino acids long. Germline values: CDR1 KGHDR, CDR2 SFDVKD. CDR3 sequence (DNA): TGTGCCACCAGTGACCCTGGACAGGGGATCTCCGATGGCTACACCTTC. It is translated as CATSDPGQGISDGYTF.

This chain connects TRBV19 to TRBJ2-7; D perhaps matches TRBD1 (5 bases). Deletions cut 5 bases from V and 2 bases from J, with 13 bases between. Germline-derived CDR1 and CDR2 are LNHDA and SQIVND (reference sequence). CDR3 length: 14 amino acids. DNA of the CDR3: TGTGCCAGTAGTCAGACAGTGACCGCCTACGAGCAGTACTTC. As protein: CASSQTVTAYEQYF.

There are a few counts of this clone. The rearrangement links TRBV6-5 to TRBJ2-7; D is unresolved. The CDR3 is 14 amino acids. Germline V gene sequence: CDR1 MNHEY, CDR2 SVGAGI. V lost 0 bases to trimming and J lost 2 bases, with 8 bases between them. The CDR3 region is CASSYSQPPYEQYF. In DNA form, the CDR3 reads TGTGCCAGCAGTTACTCGCAGCCTCCCTACGAGCAGTACTTC.

This CDR3 reads CASKGTEETQYF. CDR3 DNA: TGTGCCAGCAAAGGGACAGAAGAGACCCAGTACTTC. The V and J genes are TRBV28 and TRBJ2-5; 7 bases agree with TRBD1. The germline CDR1 and CDR2 sequences are MDHEN and SYDVKM. V trimming: 7 bases; J trimming: 3 bases; junction bases outside the gene matches: 2. There are 12 residues in the CDR3.

J is TRBJ2-3 and V is TRBV10-2, with TRBD2 as a possible D gene (6 bases). This CDR3 spans 13 amino acids. Germline-derived CDR1 and CDR2 are WSHSY and SAAADI. V lost 7 bases, J lost 4 bases, and 12 bases lay in between. This CDR3 is CASTLGGADTQYF. The CDR3 nucleotides are TGCGCCAGCACCCTGGGGGGAGCAGATACGCAGTATTTT.

The chain employs TRBV6-6 and TRBJ1-1; 7 nucleotides line up with TRBD1. Germline V CDR1 and CDR2: MNHNY, SVGAGI (reference sequence). The CDR3 spans 15 residues. Trimming removed 3 bases from V and 5 bases from J; junction bases left unmatched: 9. CDR3 DNA sequence: TGTGCCAGCAGTTATCCCCTGACAGGGAGGACTGAAGCTTTCTTT. Translated, it gives CASSYPLTGRTEAFF.

The V call is TRBV29-1, the J call TRBJ2-1, with a weak D call TRBD2 (7 bases). Looked up from germline, CDR1 is SQVTM and CDR2 is ANQGSEA. Trimming shortened V by 0 bases and J by 7 bases, and 16 bases separated the two germline ends. This CDR3 region has 15 residues. In DNA, the CDR3 is TGCAGCGTTGAAGATTTGGGGGGGCCGGGGAATGAGCAGTTCTTC. It encodes CSVEDLGGPGNEQFF.